The source of this T cell receptor (beta chain) is a study of human T cells and chemical hapten exposure. Study context: The patients were mostly female; they had alopecia areata, totalis or universalis. TCR yields differed between samples (mainly from small differences in pooled library volume).

Time point described: pre-sensitization, week 0. Treatment denoted: therapeutic diphenylcyclopropenone sensitization with weekly scalp DPC. For the library, individual cDNA molecules each received unique molecular identifiers. TCRdb recomputed calls from the RACE reads with MiXCR, one row per CDR3 protein. The sample includes under 400,000 distinct CDR3 sequences, 5% to 6.5% of them seen just once. This clonotype has at least ten counts. What it recognizes is unknown. Points from the study as a whole: It was expanded TCRs that formed significantly more large CDR3 similarity clusters than controls did.

CDR1 and CDR2 from the germline V gene are SQVTM and ANQGSEA. This CDR3 contains 14 residues. V shed 3 bases and J 4 bases; nucleotides not matched to a gene: 4. The clonotype originates from a woman aged 45-60 years with alopecia areata. Some clones in this sample may be carry-over from other donors' samples. The rearrangement links TRBV29-1 to TRBJ2-1; 9 bases align to TRBD1. Material: whole blood, obtained in connection with sensitization to the hapten diphenylcyclopropenone (DPC). CDR3 nucleotide sequence: TGCAGCGTTGAGGACAGGGGAGATTACAATGAGCAGTTCTTC. Translating it yields CSVEDRGDYNEQFF.